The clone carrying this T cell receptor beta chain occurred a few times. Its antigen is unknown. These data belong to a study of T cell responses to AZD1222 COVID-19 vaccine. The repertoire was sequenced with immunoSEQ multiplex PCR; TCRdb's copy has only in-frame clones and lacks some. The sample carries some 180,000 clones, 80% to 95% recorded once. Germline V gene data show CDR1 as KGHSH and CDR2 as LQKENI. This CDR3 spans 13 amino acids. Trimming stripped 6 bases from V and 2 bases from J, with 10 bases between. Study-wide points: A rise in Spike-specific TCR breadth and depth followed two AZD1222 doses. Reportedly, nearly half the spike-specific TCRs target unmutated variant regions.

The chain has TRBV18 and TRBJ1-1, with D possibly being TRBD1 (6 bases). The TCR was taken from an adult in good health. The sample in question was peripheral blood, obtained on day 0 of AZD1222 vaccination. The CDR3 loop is CASSSGHNTEAFF. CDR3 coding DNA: TGTGCCAGCTCTTCGGGACACAACACTGAAGCTTTCTTT.